The 10 T cell receptor beta chains listed next were all sequenced from one sample in a study of T cell responses to AZD1222 COVID-19 vaccine. This table comes from immunoSEQ multiplex PCR, and its TCRdb copy is limited to in-frame clones, with some not included. Here the sample spans 160,000 or so clones, approximately 90% being singletons. This material consisted of peripheral blood, taken 28 days after the second AZD1222 dose. These receptors were taken from an adult who received the AZD1222 COVID-19 vaccine.

V gene TRBV7-6 combines with J gene TRBJ1-1; D is uncertain. The germline V gene has CDR1 SGHVS and CDR2 FNYEAQ. The CDR3 length is 13 residues. The ends were cut back, 0 bases at V and 4 bases at J, with 6 bases in the middle. CDR3 region: CASSLALSTEAFF. The CDR3 DNA is TGTGCCAGCAGCTTAGCCTTGAGCACTGAAGCTTTCTTT.

The V and J genes are TRBV25-1 and TRBJ1-4, with D possibly being TRBD1 (6 bases). CDR1 and CDR2 (germline): MGHDK, SYGVNS. Trimming removed 6 bases from V and 8 bases from J, with 13 bases in between. The CDR3 has 13 amino acids. CDR3 amino acids: CASSITGIEKLFF. The DNA of the CDR3 is TGTGCCAGCAGCATTACAGGGATCGAAAAACTGTTTTTT.

The chain is built from TRBV7-6 and TRBJ2-3; 13 bases line up with TRBD2. Trimming removed 5 bases from V and 3 bases from J; junction bases left unmatched: 2. There are 15 residues in the CDR3. CDR1 and CDR2 (germline): SGHVS, FNYEAQ. CDR3 sequence reads: CASSVGLAGTDTQYF. The DNA for the CDR3 is TGTGCCAGCAGCGTGGGACTAGCGGGAACAGATACGCAGTATTTT.

The chain employs TRBV19 and TRBJ1-4; no definite D call. CDR1 and CDR2 (germline): LNHDA, SQIVND (reference sequence). The V end was cut by 10 bases, the J end by 6 bases, with 21 bases between. The CDR3 totals 15 residues. CDR3 amino acids: CATFVRRQDDEKLFF. The CDR3, as DNA: TGTGCCACCTTCGTAAGACGCCAGGACGATGAAAAACTGTTTTTT.

The V gene is TRBV7-3, the J gene TRBJ1-1; D possibly corresponds to TRBD1 (6 bases). Germline assignment: CDR1 SGHTA and CDR2 FQGTGA. The V end lost 1 base, the J end lost 4 bases, and 13 bases lay between the germline ends. CDR3 length: 15 residues. The CDR3 coding sequence is TGTGCCAGCAGCTTAATGAGGGGGAAGGGCACTGAAGCTTTCTTT. Translated, it gives CASSLMRGKGTEAFF.

This clone was observed once. The chain carries TRBV5-6 and TRBJ1-5; a possible D gene is TRBD1 (5 bases). This CDR3 has 14 amino acids. Germline CDR1 SGHDT, CDR2 YYEEEE. Trimming stripped 2 bases from V and 5 bases from J, with 11 bases between. CDR3 sequence reads: CASSLGTRDQPQHF. In DNA, the CDR3 is TGTGCCAGCAGCTTAGGGACCAGGGATCAGCCCCAGCATTTT.

This clone occurred once. The chain recombines TRBV7-8 with TRBJ2-2; D may be TRBD2 (7 bases). The CDR3 length is 17 residues. V was clipped by 5 bases and J by 6 bases, with 22 bases between them. The V gene's germline CDR1 is SGHVS and CDR2 FQNEAQ. The CDR3 DNA follows: TGTGCCAGCAGCCCAGGGGTACAGGGAGGGATGTCCGGGGAGCTGTTTTTT. Translation gives CASSPGVQGGMSGELFF.

The chain recombines TRBV3-1 (or the pseudogene TRBV3-2) with TRBJ2-5; 7 positions match TRBD2. CDR3 length equals 15 residues. The V gene end was trimmed by 4 bases and the J gene end by 3 bases; junction bases not matched to a gene: 8. The germline V gene has CDR1 LGHDT and CDR2 YNNKEL (reference sequence). The CDR3 region has the DNA TGTGCCAGCAGCCCGGGACTACCAAAAAAAGAGACCCAGTACTTC. Protein sequence: CASSPGLPKKETQYF.

The gene calls are TRBV6-5 and TRBJ1-2; a weak D match, TRBD1 (5 bases). Trimming stripped 0 bases from V and 7 bases from J, with 15 bases between. The CDR3 is 15 amino acids. Germline values: CDR1 MNHEY, CDR2 SVGAGI. CDR3 in amino acids: CASSYSDRGPRGYTF. DNA for the CDR3: TGTGCCAGCAGTTACTCCGACCGGGGCCCTCGTGGCTACACCTTC.

The rearrangement joins TRBV7-7 to TRBJ2-7; D is ambiguous. The V and J ends lost 5 bases and 2 bases respectively, with 16 bases between them. The CDR3 spans 15 residues. Per germline, CDR1 SSHAT and CDR2 FNYEAQ (reference sequence). The CDR3 reads CASSVGAALTYEQYF. CDR3 in DNA: TGTGCCAGCAGCGTTGGCGCAGCCTTGACCTACGAGCAGTACTTC.